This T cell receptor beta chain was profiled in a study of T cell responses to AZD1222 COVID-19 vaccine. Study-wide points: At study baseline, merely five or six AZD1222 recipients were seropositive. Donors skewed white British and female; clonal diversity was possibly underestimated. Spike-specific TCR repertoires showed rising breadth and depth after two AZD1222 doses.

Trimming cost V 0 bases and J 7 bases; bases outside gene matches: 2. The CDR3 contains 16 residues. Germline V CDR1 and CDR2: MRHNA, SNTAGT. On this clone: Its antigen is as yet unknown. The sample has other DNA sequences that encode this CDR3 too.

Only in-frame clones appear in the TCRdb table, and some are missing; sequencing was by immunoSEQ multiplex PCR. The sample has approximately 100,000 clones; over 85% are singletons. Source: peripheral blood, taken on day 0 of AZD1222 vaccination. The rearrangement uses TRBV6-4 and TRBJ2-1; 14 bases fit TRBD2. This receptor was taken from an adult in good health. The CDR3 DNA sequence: TGTGCCAGCAGTGACTCGGGGACTAGCGGGAGAAATGAGCAGTTCTTC. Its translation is CASSDSGTSGRNEQFF.